Shown below are 15 T cell receptor beta chains from a single sample sequenced in a study of T cell responses to AZD1222 COVID-19 vaccine (dated by TCRdb to the early 2020s). Libraries were made using the immunoSEQ multiplex PCR assay. TCRdb holds this immuneACCESS table with in-frame rearrangements only. Some clones are missing; in checked studies, unresolved V genes explain under half, and the rest has no known cause. The sample includes approximately 100,000 clones, with almost 90% observed a single time. Around 5.1% of the sample is held by the ten biggest clonotypes. In light of the paper, this sample's time point label describes: baseline before first vaccination. The sample consisted of peripheral blood, taken on day 0 of AZD1222 vaccination. The origin of the receptors is an adult in good health.

V is TRBV5-1 and J is TRBJ1-3; no firm D call. From germline, CDR1 is SGHRS and CDR2 YFSETQ. Trimming stripped 0 bases from V and 4 bases from J, with 11 bases between. The CDR3 is 15 residues long. The CDR3 DNA reads TGCGCCAGCAGCTTGGGCGGGATTCGAGGAAACACCATATATTTT. Translated: CASSLGGIRGNTIYF.

The V and J genes are TRBV6-2 or TRBV6-3 and TRBJ1-1, with D unresolved. This CDR3 spans 13 amino acids. V gave up 0 bases and J gave up 7 bases, with 9 bases separating them. CDR1 is MNHEY and CDR2 is SVGEGT in the germline V gene. The CDR3 region has the DNA TGTGCCAGCAGTTACTCGGTCAGTGATGAAGCTTTCTTT. It translates to CASSYSVSDEAFF.

The chain recombines TRBV7-2 with TRBJ2-3; a weak D match, TRBD1 (5 bases). The CDR3 sequence is 15 residues long. The germline CDR1 and CDR2 sequences are SGHTA and FQGNSA. V was shortened by 4 bases and J by 4 bases, with 15 bases between the two germline ends. DNA of the CDR3: TGTGCCAGCAGCTCACGACCCTTAGGGGCAGATACGCAGTATTTT. As protein: CASSSRPLGADTQYF.

J is TRBJ2-7 and V is TRBV10-3, with TRBD1 matching 7 bases. The CDR3 spans 13 residues. V lost 4 bases, J lost 3 bases, and 3 bases stayed unmatched. Germline V lookup: CDR1 ENHRY, CDR2 SYGVKD. The CDR3 coding sequence is TGTGCCATCAGTGGACAGGGTGGCTACGAGCAGTACTTC. Its translation: CAISGQGGYEQYF.

There are a few counts of this clone. This rearrangement joins TRBV19 to TRBJ1-2, with 7 bases matching TRBD1. The CDR3 totals 16 residues. In germline, CDR1 is LNHDA, CDR2 SQIVND (reference sequence). The trim removed 6 bases at V and 8 bases at J, leaving 18 bases unmatched. The CDR3 DNA reads as TGTGCCAGTAGAACCGGGACAGAACTACCTCGGGGCGGCTACACCTTC. As protein: CASRTGTELPRGGYTF. The whole variable domain, filled in from reference TRBV19 and TRBJ1-2, reads DGGITQSPKYLFRKEGQNVTLSCEQNLNHDAMYWYRQDPGQGLRLIYYSQIVNDFQKGDIAEGYSVSREKKESFPLTVTSAQKNPTAFYLCASRTGTELPRGGYTFGSGTRLTVV.

This chain uses TRBV6-4 with TRBJ2-2; 13 bases are a match to TRBD2. V lost 8 bases to trimming and J lost 10 bases; unmatched junction nucleotides: 16. CDR1 and CDR2 (germline): MRHNA, SNTAGT. The length of the CDR3 is 17 residues. The chain's CDR3 is CASARLAGGSTPAELFF. For the CDR3, the DNA is TGTGCCAGCGCCCGACTAGCGGGAGGATCAACACCGGCGGAGCTGTTTTTT.

The rearrangement uses TRBV2 and TRBJ2-3; 8 bases are a match to TRBD2. CDR1 and CDR2 (germline): SNHLY, FYNNEI. CDR3 length equals 14 residues. The V segment lost 6 bases and the J segment 3 bases; nucleotides outside the gene matches: 5. The CDR3 bases are TGTGCCAGCAGGACCGGGACTAGAACAGATACGCAGTATTTT. It is translated as CASRTGTRTDTQYF.

V and J are TRBV19 and TRBJ2-1; 9 bases agree with TRBD1. Germline V gene lookup returns CDR1 LNHDA and CDR2 SQIVND (reference sequence). The CDR3 runs 16 residues. Trimming at V came to 4 bases and at J to 0 bases, leaving 4 bases not matched to a gene. The CDR3: CASSTRQGVSYNEQFF. The CDR3 region has the DNA TGTGCCAGTAGTACCAGACAGGGGGTCTCCTACAATGAGCAGTTCTTC.

Only a few counts were recorded for this clone. This sequence joins TRBV19 and TRBJ1-1; D unclear. V was pared by 5 bases and J by 5 bases, with 15 bases between. CDR3 size: 14 residues. Per germline, CDR1 LNHDA and CDR2 SQIVND (reference sequence). CDR3 sequence: CASSGRATGTEAFF. CDR3 in DNA: TGTGCCAGTAGTGGTCGGGCTACGGGAACTGAAGCTTTCTTT. The full variable domain, rest sourced from reference TRBV19 and TRBJ1-1, is DGGITQSPKYLFRKEGQNVTLSCEQNLNHDAMYWYRQDPGQGLRLIYYSQIVNDFQKGDIAEGYSVSREKKESFPLTVTSAQKNPTAFYLCASSGRATGTEAFFGQGTRLTVV.

The gene calls are TRBV27 and TRBJ2-1; D is tentatively TRBD1 or TRBD2 (5 bases each). Trimming removed 6 bases from V and 7 bases from J, with 7 bases in between. The CDR3 is made up of 11 amino acids. Germline CDR1 MNHEY, CDR2 SMNVEV (reference sequence). The CDR3: CASRGRNEQFF. CDR3 coding DNA: TGTGCCAGCAGGGGACGAAATGAGCAGTTCTTC.

The chain carries TRBV28 and TRBJ1-2; tentative D call: TRBD1 (6 bases). Trimming pared 8 bases from V and 5 bases from J, leaving 12 bases between. Germline loops: CDR1 MDHEN, CDR2 SYDVKM. There are 12 residues in the CDR3. Written as DNA, the CDR3 is TGTGCCAGCCGGGACACAATGTATGGCTACACCTTC. Translating gives CASRDTMYGYTF.

J is TRBJ1-1 and V is TRBV27, with D possibly matching TRBD1 (5 bases). CDR1 is MNHEY and CDR2 is SMNVEV in the germline V gene (reference sequence). The CDR3 is made up of 14 amino acids. V lost 0 bases and J lost 4, with 9 bases in between. Here the CDR3 DNA reads TGTGCCAGCAGTTTATCTAGGGGTGGCACTGAAGCTTTCTTT. Its translation: CASSLSRGGTEAFF.

The chain couples TRBV11-2 to TRBJ2-7; 9 nucleotides align to TRBD2. CDR3 length: 15 residues. The V and J ends lost 3 bases and 6 bases, in that order; junction bases with no gene match: 9. In germline, CDR1 is SGHAT, CDR2 FQNNGV. CDR3 in amino acids: CASSFPGLAGLEQYF. The CDR3, as DNA: TGTGCCAGCAGCTTCCCGGGACTAGCAGGCCTCGAGCAGTACTTC.

This chain links TRBV27 with TRBJ1-6; weak D call: TRBD1 (5 bases). V gave up 1 base and J gave up 7 bases, with 8 bases separating them. Germline-derived CDR1 and CDR2 are MNHEY and SMNVEV (reference sequence). The CDR3 length is 14 residues. For the CDR3, the DNA is TGTGCCAGCAGTTTATGGGGCGGAAATTCACCCCTCCACTTT. Its translation: CASSLWGGNSPLHF.

The chain is built from TRBV14 and TRBJ2-1; tentative D call: TRBD2 (5 bases). From germline, CDR1 is SGHDN and CDR2 FVKESK. V was trimmed by 2 bases and J by 0 bases, leaving 8 bases between them. CDR3 size: 15 residues. The CDR3: CASSQRESSYNEQFF. The CDR3 DNA reads TGTGCCAGCAGCCAAAGGGAGAGCTCCTACAATGAGCAGTTCTTC.